This T cell receptor beta chain was sequenced in a study of chemoradiotherapy in HPV16-positive cancers. Study details: Candidate HPV-specific clones and shared TCR motifs came from two HPV16-positive patients. Findings of the study overall: Non-HPV-specific T cells did not expand in tumors during treatment, whereas candidate HPV-specific clones and E7-related motifs did. Functional assays defining HPV-specific T cells used only two HPV16-positive patients.

Germline V gives CDR1 SGDLS, CDR2 YYNGEE. Deletions cut 7 bases from V and 6 bases from J, with 15 bases between. There are 13 residues in the CDR3. The protocol was immunoSEQ multiplex PCR, while the TCRdb copy is restricted to in-frame clones and leaves out a portion. The data contain some 6,100 clones, roughly two thirds of them singletons. Worth noting for this clone: Its target is unknown.

This TCR came from a human donor with HPV-associated anogenital cancer. The gene calls are TRBV9 and TRBJ2-3; D unclear. Sequences were derived from tumor tissue, sampled from a patient who underwent chemoradiotherapy. CDR3 region: CASSRRYTDTQYF. The CDR3 DNA sequence: TGTGCCAGCTCTAGGAGATACACGGATACGCAGTATTTT.